This T cell receptor (beta chain) was observed in a study of T cells in Graves' hyperthyroidism and ophthalmopathy. Study-wide context: Peripheral blood was drawn at first diagnosis, prior to all treatment. Regarding the study as a whole: Blood also held most thyroid clonotypes expanded beyond 0.001.

CDR3 size: 11 residues. V shed 4 bases and J shed 6 bases, with 9 bases lying between them. Germline-derived CDR1 and CDR2 are DFQATT and SNEGSKA (reference sequence). Under 3 months was the duration of disease in ophthalmopathy patients, who also had a Clinical Activity Score of at least 3 and a NOSPECS grade of at least 4. Diagnostic decisions used clinical symptoms, serum thyroxine and TRAb, thyroid ultrasound and orbital computed tomography. Amplification of TCR beta CDR3 regions used RNA as the template. The HTBI primer set served for first-round RT-PCR of the TCR CDR3. TCRdb fed the multiplex PCR reads into MiXCR, producing one record per CDR3 protein. The sample lists 490,000 or so distinct CDR3 sequences, roughly 22% occurring once. This clonotype showed up just a few times. Its antigen is as yet unknown.

This TCR was sampled from a woman in her seventies with Graves' ophthalmopathy. The sequenced sample consisted of blood. The gene calls are TRBV20-1 and TRBJ1-2; a weak D match, TRBD1 (6 bases). Written as DNA, the CDR3 is TGCAGTGCTATTTCAGGGGATGGCTACACCTTC. Amino acids: CSAISGDGYTF.